This section outlines one TCR beta chain sequence together with its context. Its antigen is undetermined. This sample was taken from a study of cytomegalovirus exposure and HLA in healthy donors. Broader study findings: Researchers had no immune exposure information except CMV serostatus available. Several of the most significant clusters appeared, in a later analysis, to be linked to common viral pathogens.

CDR1 is SGHTA, CDR2 FQGNSA, per germline. Trimming removed 1 base from V and 2 bases from J, with 18 bases in between. The CDR3 extends over 17 amino acids. Vbeta (60) and Jbeta (13) primers were used in the PCR. The assay was immunoSEQ multiplex PCR, and TCRdb's table has in-frame clones only and misses some. The table records 55,000 to 70,000 clones, 75% to 85% of them present only once. The sample consisted of PBMCs. The chain uses TRBV7-2 and TRBJ2-7, with a weak D call TRBD2 (5 bases). This receptor was obtained from a human donor in good health. For the CDR3, the DNA is TGTGCCAGCAGCTTAGTATGGGTCGGGGTGAGAACCTACGAGCAGTACTTC. Translating it yields CASSLVWVGVRTYEQYF.